The text below deals with one T cell receptor beta chain. The CDR3 is 14 residues long. V was cut by 6 bases and J by 6 bases, with 16 bases left in between. Germline V lookup: CDR1 SGHRS, CDR2 YFSETQ. Profiled with immunoSEQ multiplex PCR; TCRdb holds only in-frame clones, not every one. This specimen shows some 190,000 clones; the ten leading clones hold 2.2%. The data were taken from a study of control samples from healthy donors and cancer patients. The material sequenced was blood. This sequence originates from a woman aged 25 to 39 in good health. The rearrangement links TRBV5-1 to TRBJ2-1; TRBD2 is a possible D gene (6 bases). The CDR3 is CASTRGGRSNEQFF. CDR3 bases: TGCGCCAGCACTCGTGGAGGGAGGAGCAATGAGCAGTTCTTC.